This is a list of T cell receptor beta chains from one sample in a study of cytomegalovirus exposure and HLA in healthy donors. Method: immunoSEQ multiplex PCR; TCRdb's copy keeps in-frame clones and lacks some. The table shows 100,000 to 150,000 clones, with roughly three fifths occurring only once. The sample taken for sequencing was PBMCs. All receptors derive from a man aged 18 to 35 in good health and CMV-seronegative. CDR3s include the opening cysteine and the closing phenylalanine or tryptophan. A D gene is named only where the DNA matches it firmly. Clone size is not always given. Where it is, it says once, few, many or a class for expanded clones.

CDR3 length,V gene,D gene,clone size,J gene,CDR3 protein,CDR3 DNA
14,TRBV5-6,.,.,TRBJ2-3,CASSFRVGTDTQYF,TGTGCCAGCAGCTTTAGAGTGGGCACAGATACGCAGTATTTT
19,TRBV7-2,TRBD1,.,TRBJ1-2,CASSLTHSAGTAINYGYTF,TGTGCCAGCAGCTTAACCCACTCGGCCGGGACAGCTATTAACTATGGCTACACCTTC
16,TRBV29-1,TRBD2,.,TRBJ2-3,CSVAPIAGGLTDTQYF,TGCAGCGTCGCCCCGATAGCGGGAGGCCTCACAGATACGCAGTATTTT
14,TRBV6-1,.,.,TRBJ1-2,CASSADRSGYGYTF,TGTGCCAGCAGTGCAGACAGGTCTGGCTATGGCTACACCTTC
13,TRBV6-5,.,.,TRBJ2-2,CASRYTSSGELFF,TGTGCCAGCAGGTACACTAGCTCAGGGGAGCTGTTTTTT
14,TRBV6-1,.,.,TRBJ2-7,CASKRILDTYEQYF,TGTGCCAGCAAAAGGATCCTTGACACCTACGAGCAGTACTTC
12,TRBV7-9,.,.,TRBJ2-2,CASSSGNGELFF,TGTGCCAGCAGCTCGGGGAACGGGGAGCTGTTTTTT
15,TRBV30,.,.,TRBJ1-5,CAWKEEGSANQPQHF,TGTGCCTGGAAGGAGGAGGGAAGTGCCAATCAGCCCCAGCATTTT
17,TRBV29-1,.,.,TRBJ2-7,CSVEEPSRRRGSYEQYF,TGCAGCGTTGAAGAACCCTCTCGGCGGAGGGGCTCCTACGAGCAGTACTTC
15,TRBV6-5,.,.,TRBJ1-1,CASSYEARVKTEAFF,TGTGCCAGCAGTTACGAGGCCAGGGTAAAGACTGAAGCTTTCTTT
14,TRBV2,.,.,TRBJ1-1,CASRAGVPWGEAFF,TGTGCCAGCAGGGCGGGGGTCCCCTGGGGTGAAGCTTTCTTT
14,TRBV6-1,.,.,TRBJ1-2,CASSPQVTGYGYTF,TGTGCCAGCAGCCCACAGGTAACGGGCTATGGCTACACCTTC
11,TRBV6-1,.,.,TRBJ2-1,CASSPLGGQFF,TGTGCCAGCAGTCCACTGGGGGGGCAGTTCTTC
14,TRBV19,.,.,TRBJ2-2,CASRADRNTGELFF,TGTGCCAGTAGAGCGGACAGGAACACCGGGGAGCTGTTTTTT
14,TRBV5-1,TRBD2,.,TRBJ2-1,CATSGAAGVSEQFF,TGCGCCACCTCAGGGGCAGCGGGAGTGAGTGAGCAGTTCTTC
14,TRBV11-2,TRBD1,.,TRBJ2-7,CASSTGPGQGQEYF,TGTGCCAGCAGCACTGGACCCGGACAGGGACAAGAGTACTTC
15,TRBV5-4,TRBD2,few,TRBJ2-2,CASSLASGNTGELFF,TGTGCCAGCAGCTTGGCTAGCGGGAACACCGGGGAGCTGTTTTTT
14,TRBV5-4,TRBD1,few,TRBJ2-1,CASTNPGGFSEQFF,TGTGCCAGCACGAACCCAGGGGGCTTCAGCGAGCAGTTCTTC
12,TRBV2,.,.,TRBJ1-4,CASRPERGKLFF,TGTGCCAGCAGACCCGAGCGAGGAAAACTGTTTTTT
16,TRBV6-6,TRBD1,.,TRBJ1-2,CASRPPPGQVIYGYTF,TGTGCCAGCAGACCTCCTCCGGGACAGGTGATCTATGGCTACACCTTC
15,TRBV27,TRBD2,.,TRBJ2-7,CATGAFTSGSYEQYF,TGTGCCACCGGTGCCTTTACTAGCGGGAGTTACGAGCAGTACTTC